Described below is a single T cell receptor beta chain sequence and its context. Its antigen is unidentified. TCRdb keeps only in-frame clones here, not all; method: immunoSEQ multiplex PCR. The sample yields about 2.1 million clones, roughly 95% seen once. This sample was included in a study of shared clonotypes between healthy human individuals. The naive CD8 population came from CD45RO-negative cells selected for CCR7, without terminally differentiated effector memory CD45RA+ cells. Caucasian adults living in Nashville, Tennessee, provided all samples. Study-level points and caveats: How much donors shared clonotypes was expected to be affected by sequencing depth. The four-donor shared clonotypes exceeded non-shared clonotypes in generation probability, with non-shared ones scoring lower.

Germline CDR1 reads SGHTA; CDR2 reads FQGTGA. Trimming cost V 6 bases and J 3 bases; bases outside gene matches: 5. This CDR3 is built from 13 residues. The receptor's source is a man younger than 35 in good health. Some clones in this sample may be carry-over from other donors' samples. The gene calls are TRBV7-3 and TRBJ2-7, with 7 bases lining up with TRBD1. The source material was naive CD8+ T cells from PBMCs. The CDR3 protein is CASRSTGDYEQYF. The CDR3 bases are TGTGCCAGCAGGTCTACAGGGGACTACGAGCAGTACTTC.